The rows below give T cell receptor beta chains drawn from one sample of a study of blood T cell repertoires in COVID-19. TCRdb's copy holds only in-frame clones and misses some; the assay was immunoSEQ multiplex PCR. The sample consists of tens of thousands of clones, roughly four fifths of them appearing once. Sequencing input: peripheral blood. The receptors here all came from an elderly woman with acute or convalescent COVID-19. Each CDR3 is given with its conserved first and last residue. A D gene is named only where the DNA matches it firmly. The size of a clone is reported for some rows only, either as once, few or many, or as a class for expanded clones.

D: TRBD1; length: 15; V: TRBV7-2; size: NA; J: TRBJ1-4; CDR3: CASSFSGTGYEKLFF; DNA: TGTGCCAGCAGCTTTTCCGGGACAGGGTATGAAAAACTGTTTTTT
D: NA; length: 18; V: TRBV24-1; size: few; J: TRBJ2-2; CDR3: CATSDSPTGTKNTGELFF; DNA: TGTGCCACCAGTGATTCGCCCACCGGGACAAAGAACACCGGGGAGCTGTTTTTT
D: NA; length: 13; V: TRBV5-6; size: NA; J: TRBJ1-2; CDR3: CASSLTRLYGYTF; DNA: TGTGCCAGCAGCTTGACGCGGCTCTATGGCTACACCTTC
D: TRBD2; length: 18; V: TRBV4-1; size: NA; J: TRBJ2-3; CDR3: CASSQVVTGGASTDTQYF; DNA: TGCGCCAGCAGCCAAGTCGTAACCGGGGGGGCTAGCACAGATACGCAGTATTTT
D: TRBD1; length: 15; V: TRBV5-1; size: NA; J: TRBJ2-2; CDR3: CASSQRQGQAGELFF; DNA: TGCGCCAGCAGCCAGAGACAGGGACAGGCCGGGGAGCTGTTTTTT
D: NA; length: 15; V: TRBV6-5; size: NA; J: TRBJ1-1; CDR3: CASSSFQGPNTEAFF; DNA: TGTGCCAGCTCGTCCTTTCAGGGGCCGAACACTGAAGCTTTCTTT
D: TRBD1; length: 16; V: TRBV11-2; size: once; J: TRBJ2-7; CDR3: CASSLDAGQGTYEQYF; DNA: TGTGCCAGCAGCTTAGATGCTGGACAGGGTACCTACGAGCAGTACTTC
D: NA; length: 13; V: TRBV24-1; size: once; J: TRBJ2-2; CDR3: CATSPPGTGELFF; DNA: TGTGCCACCAGTCCCCCGGGCACCGGGGAGCTGTTTTTT
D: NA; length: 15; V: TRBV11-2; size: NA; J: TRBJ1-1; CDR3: CASSSGQVRNTEAFF; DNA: TGTGCCAGCAGCTCAGGGCAGGTCCGAAACACTGAAGCTTTCTTT
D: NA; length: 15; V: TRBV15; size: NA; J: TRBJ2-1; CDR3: CATSRVGGSYNEQFF; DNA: TGTGCCACCAGCAGAGTGGGGGGCTCCTACAATGAGCAGTTCTTC
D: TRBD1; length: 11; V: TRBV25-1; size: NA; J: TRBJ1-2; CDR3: CASARGDSYTF; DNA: TGTGCCAGCGCCAGGGGGGATAGCTACACCTTC
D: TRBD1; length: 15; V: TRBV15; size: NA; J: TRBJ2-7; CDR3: CATSRKTGESYEQYF; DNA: TGTGCCACCAGCAGAAAAACAGGGGAATCCTACGAGCAGTACTTC
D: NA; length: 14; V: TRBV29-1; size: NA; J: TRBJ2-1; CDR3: CSADYRGGNNEQFF; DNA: TGCAGCGCCGATTACAGGGGCGGGAACAATGAGCAGTTCTTC
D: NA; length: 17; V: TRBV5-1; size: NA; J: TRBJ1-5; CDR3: CASSLGFGGWSNQPQHF; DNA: TGCGCCAGCAGCTTGGGTTTCGGCGGTTGGAGCAATCAGCCCCAGCATTTT
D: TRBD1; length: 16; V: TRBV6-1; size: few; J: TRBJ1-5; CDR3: CASSEWTGSNNQPQHF; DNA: TGTGCCAGCAGTGAATGGACAGGTTCGAACAATCAGCCCCAGCATTTT
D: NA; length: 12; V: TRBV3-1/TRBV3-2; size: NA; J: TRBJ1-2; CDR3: CASSRGRGGYTF; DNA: TGTGCCAGCAGCCGGGGGCGAGGTGGCTACACCTTC
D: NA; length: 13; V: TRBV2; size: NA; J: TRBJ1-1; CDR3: CASRQYMNTEAFF; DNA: TGTGCCAGCAGACAGTACATGAACACTGAAGCTTTCTTT
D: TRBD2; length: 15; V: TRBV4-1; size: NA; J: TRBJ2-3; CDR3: CASSQQAGGTDTQYF; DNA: TGCGCCAGCAGCCAACAAGCGGGGGGCACAGATACGCAGTATTTT
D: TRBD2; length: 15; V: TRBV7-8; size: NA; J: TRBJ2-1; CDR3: CASSESGADYNEQFF; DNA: TGTGCCAGCAGCGAAAGCGGGGCTGACTACAATGAGCAGTTCTTC
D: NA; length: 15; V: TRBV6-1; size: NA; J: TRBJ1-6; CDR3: CASSEMTVGYSPLHF; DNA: TGTGCCAGCAGTGAAATGACAGTGGGTTATTCACCCCTCCACTTT
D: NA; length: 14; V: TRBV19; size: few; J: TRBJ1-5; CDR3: CASSIDSGYQPQHF; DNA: TGTGCCAGTAGTATAGATTCCGGGTATCAGCCCCAGCATTTT
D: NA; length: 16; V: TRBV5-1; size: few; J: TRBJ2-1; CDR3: CASSLAAGDAYNEQFF; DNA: TGCGCCAGCAGCTTGGCCGCAGGTGATGCATACAATGAGCAGTTCTTC
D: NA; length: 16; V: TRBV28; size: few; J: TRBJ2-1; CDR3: CASSPGGAGEHNEQFF; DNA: TGTGCCAGCAGTCCGGGGGGCGCGGGGGAACACAATGAGCAGTTCTTC
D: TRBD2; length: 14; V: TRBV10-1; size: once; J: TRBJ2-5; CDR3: CASSGGGAGETQYF; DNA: TGCGCCAGCAGTGGGGGGGGAGCGGGGGAGACCCAGTACTTC
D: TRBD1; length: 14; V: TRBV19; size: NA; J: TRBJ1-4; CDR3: CASSNRGPHEKLFF; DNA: TGTGCCAGTAGTAACAGGGGACCCCATGAAAAACTGTTTTTT
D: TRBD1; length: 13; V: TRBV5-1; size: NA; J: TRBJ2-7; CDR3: CASNPAAGGEQYF; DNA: TGCGCCAGCAACCCGGCGGCAGGGGGCGAGCAGTACTTC
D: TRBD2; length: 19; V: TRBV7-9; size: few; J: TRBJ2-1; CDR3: CASSQLLAGGPGSYNEQFF; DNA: TGTGCCAGCAGCCAACTACTAGCGGGAGGGCCCGGCTCCTACAATGAGCAGTTCTTC
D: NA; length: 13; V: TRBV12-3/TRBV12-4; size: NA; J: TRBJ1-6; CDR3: CASSTGTNSPLHF; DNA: TGTGCCAGCAGTACAGGGACAAATTCACCCCTCCACTTT
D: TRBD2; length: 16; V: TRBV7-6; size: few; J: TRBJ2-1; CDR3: CASSRRSGVSRNEQFF; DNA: TGTGCCAGCAGCCGCCGTAGCGGGGTCTCTAGGAATGAGCAGTTCTTC
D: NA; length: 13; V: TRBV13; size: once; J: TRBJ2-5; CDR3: CASSLAGRETQYF; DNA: TGTGCCAGCAGCTTAGCAGGGCGAGAGACCCAGTACTTC
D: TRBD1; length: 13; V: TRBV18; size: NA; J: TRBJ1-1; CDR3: CASSLDRGREAFF; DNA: TGTGCCAGCTCTCTAGACAGGGGGCGTGAAGCTTTCTTT
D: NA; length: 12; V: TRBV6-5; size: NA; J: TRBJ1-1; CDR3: CASSNPTHEAFF; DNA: TGTGCCAGCAGTAATCCGACACATGAAGCTTTCTTT
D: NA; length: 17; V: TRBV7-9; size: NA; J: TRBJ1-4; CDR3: CASSLGGPGSTNEKLFF; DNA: TGTGCCAGCAGCTTAGGGGGCCCTGGATCGACTAATGAAAAACTGTTTTTT
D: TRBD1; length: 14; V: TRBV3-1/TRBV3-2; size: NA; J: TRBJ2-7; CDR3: CASSLGQGVFEQYF; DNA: TGTGCCAGCAGCCTAGGACAGGGAGTCTTCGAGCAGTACTTC
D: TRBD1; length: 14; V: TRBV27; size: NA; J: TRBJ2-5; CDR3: CASRLQGAKETQYF; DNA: TGTGCCAGCAGACTTCAGGGGGCCAAAGAGACCCAGTACTTC
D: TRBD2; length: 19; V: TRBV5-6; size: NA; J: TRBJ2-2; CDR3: CASSLRWPGLAVNTGELFF; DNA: TGTGCCAGCAGCTTGAGGTGGCCGGGACTAGCGGTGAACACCGGGGAGCTGTTTTTT
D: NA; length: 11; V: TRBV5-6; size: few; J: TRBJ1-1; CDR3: CASSRGSEAFF; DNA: TGTGCCAGCAGCCGGGGTTCTGAAGCTTTCTTT
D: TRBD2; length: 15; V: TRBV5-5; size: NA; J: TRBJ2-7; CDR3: CASSVGTSGSYEQYF; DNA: TGTGCCAGCAGCGTTGGGACTAGCGGCTCTTACGAGCAGTACTTC
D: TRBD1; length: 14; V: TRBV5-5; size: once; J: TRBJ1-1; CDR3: CASSAQGAFTEAFF; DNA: TGTGCCAGCAGTGCACAGGGGGCTTTCACTGAAGCTTTCTTT
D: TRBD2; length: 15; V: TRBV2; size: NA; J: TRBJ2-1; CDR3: CASRGLSGGYNEQFF; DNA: TGTGCCAGCAGGGGGCTTAGCGGGGGATACAATGAGCAGTTCTTC
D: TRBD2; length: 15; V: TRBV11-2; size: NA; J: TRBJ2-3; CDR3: CASSGRGGGTDTQYF; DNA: TGTGCCAGCAGCGGACGCGGCGGGGGGACAGATACGCAGTATTTT
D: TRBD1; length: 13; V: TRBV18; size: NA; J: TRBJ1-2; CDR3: CASSPDRGHGYTF; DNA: TGTGCCAGCTCACCAGACAGGGGGCATGGCTACACCTTC
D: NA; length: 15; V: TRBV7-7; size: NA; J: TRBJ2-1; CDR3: CASSTGSSSANEQFF; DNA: TGTGCCAGCAGCACAGGGAGTTCGAGTGCGAATGAGCAGTTCTTC
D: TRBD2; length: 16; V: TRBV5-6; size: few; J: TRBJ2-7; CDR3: CASSLSWERELYEQYF; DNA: TGTGCCAGCAGCCTATCCTGGGAGCGGGAGTTGTACGAGCAGTACTTC
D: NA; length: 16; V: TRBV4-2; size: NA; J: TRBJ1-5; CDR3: CASSPAVGGSNQPQHF; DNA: TGTGCCAGCAGCCCTGCAGTTGGGGGGAGCAATCAGCCCCAGCATTTT
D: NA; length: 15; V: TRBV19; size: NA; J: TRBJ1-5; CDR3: CASKVYGHGNQPQHF; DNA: TGTGCCAGTAAAGTCTATGGGCACGGCAATCAGCCCCAGCATTTT
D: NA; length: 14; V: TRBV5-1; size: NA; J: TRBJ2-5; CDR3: CASSLAAADETQYF; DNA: TGCGCCAGCAGCTTGGCAGCGGCGGACGAGACCCAGTACTTC
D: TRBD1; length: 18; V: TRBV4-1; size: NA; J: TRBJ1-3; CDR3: CASSQGLRGTNSGNTIYF; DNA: TGCGCCAGCAGCCAAGGGCTCAGGGGGACCAACTCTGGAAACACCATATATTTT
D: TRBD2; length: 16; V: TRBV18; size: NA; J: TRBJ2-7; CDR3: CASSPPTSGGAYEQYF; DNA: TGTGCCAGCTCACCACCGACTAGCGGGGGAGCCTACGAGCAGTACTTC
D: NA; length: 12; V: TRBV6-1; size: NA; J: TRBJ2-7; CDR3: CASSRSGYEQYF; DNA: TGTGCCAGCAGTCGTAGCGGATACGAGCAGTACTTC
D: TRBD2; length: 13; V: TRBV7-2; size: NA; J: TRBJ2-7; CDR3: CASSLGGLAKQYF; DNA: TGTGCCAGCAGCTTAGGGGGACTAGCGAAACAGTACTTC
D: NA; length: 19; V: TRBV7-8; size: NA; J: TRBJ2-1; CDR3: CASSLVPVRRSRRNNEQFF; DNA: TGTGCCAGCAGCTTAGTTCCCGTCCGGAGGTCTAGAAGAAACAATGAGCAGTTCTTC
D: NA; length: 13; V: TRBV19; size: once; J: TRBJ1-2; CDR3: CASSIDGGYGYTF; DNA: TGTGCCAGTAGTATCGACGGGGGCTATGGCTACACCTTC
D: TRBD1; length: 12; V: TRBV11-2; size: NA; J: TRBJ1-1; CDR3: CASSLTGQGAFF; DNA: TGTGCCAGCAGCTTGACGGGACAGGGGGCTTTCTTT
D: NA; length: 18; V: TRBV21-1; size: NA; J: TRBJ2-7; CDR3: CASSKGGGADSHSYEQYF; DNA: TGTGCCAGCAGCAAGGGGGGTGGTGCAGACAGTCACTCCTACGAGCAGTACTTC
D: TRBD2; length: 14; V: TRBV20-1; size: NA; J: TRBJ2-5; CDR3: CSASRSGSSETQYF; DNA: TGCAGTGCTAGTCGTAGCGGGAGTTCGGAGACCCAGTACTTC
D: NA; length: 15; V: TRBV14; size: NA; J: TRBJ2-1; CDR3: CASSQGGPSYNEQFF; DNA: TGTGCCAGCAGCCAGGGGGGGCCTTCCTACAATGAGCAGTTCTTC